Sequencing of this T cell receptor (beta chain) was carried out in a study of T and B cells in COVID-19 patients. Multiplex PCR with BIOMED2 TRB-A/B primer pools amplified TRB rearrangements. TCRdb reanalysed the multiplex PCR reads using MiXCR and keeps one entry per CDR3 protein. In the table there are 15,000 to 20,000 distinct CDR3 sequences, 35% to 45% of which are singletons. Each TRB amplification used about 220-500 ng of genomic DNA from blood. Deletions cut 5 bases from V and 2 bases from J, with 20 bases between. Germline CDR1 reads MNHEY; CDR2 reads SMNVEV (reference sequence). The CDR3 is made up of 17 amino acids.

What was sequenced was blood. The sequence was collected from a human donor with active COVID-19. The V gene is TRBV27, the J gene TRBJ2-3, with D perhaps matching TRBD2 (6 bases). The CDR3 region is CASSTRLGGSFTDTQYF. DNA for the CDR3: TGTGCCAGCAGTACCAGACTAGGCGGATCCTTCACAGATACGCAGTATTTT.